This entry lists 14 T cell receptor beta chains sequenced from one sample in a study of early T cells in non-severe SARS-CoV-2 infection. Using its own MiXCR run on the 5' RACE reads, TCRdb lists one record per CDR3 protein. The sample has about 55,000 distinct CDR3 sequences; about 6.4% are singletons. Sequenced here: whole blood, sampled at baseline. These receptors came from an adult who was a healthcare worker with PCR-confirmed SARS-CoV-2 infection or an uninfected control (not recorded which).

This clonotype has a count of ten or more. The chain carries TRBV7-2 and TRBJ1-1; possible D gene TRBD1, 5 bases. The CDR3 is made up of 13 amino acids. CDR1 and CDR2 (germline): SGHTA, FQGNSA. Trimming removed 6 bases from V and 1 base from J, with 9 bases in between. CDR3 sequence: CASSSDRNTEAFF. CDR3 in DNA: TGTGCCAGCAGTAGCGACAGGAACACTGAAGCTTTCTTT.

This clonotype was counted ten times or more. The CDR3 coding sequence is TGTGCCAGCACCGCAACAGGGGGCCGGGGCTACACCTTC. This encodes CASTATGGRGYTF. The rearrangement uses TRBV6-6 and TRBJ1-2, with 9 nucleotides matching TRBD1. The CDR3 has 13 residues. J lost 8 bases, V lost 7 bases, and 8 bases had no gene match. CDR1 and CDR2 (germline): MNHNY, SVGAGI (reference sequence).

There are a few counts of this clonotype. The chain couples TRBV7-2 to TRBJ2-1, with a weak D call TRBD1 (5 bases). V gave up 1 base and J gave up 10 bases, with 8 bases separating them. CDR1 is SGHTA and CDR2 is FQGNSA in the germline V gene. The CDR3 extends over 12 amino acids. The CDR3 DNA is TGTGCCAGCAGCTTAGGGGGCTGGGAGCAGTTCTTC. It yields the protein CASSLGGWEQFF.

There are many counts of this clonotype. This chain joins TRBV7-9 and TRBJ2-1; D is uncertain. From germline, CDR1 is SEHNR and CDR2 FQNEAQ (reference sequence). V was shortened by 2 bases and J by 4 bases, with 9 bases between the two germline ends. The CDR3 covers 14 residues. CDR3 in amino acids: CASSLTQPYNEQFF. The CDR3 DNA reads as TGTGCCAGCAGCTTAACGCAGCCGTACAATGAGCAGTTCTTC.

Many counts were recorded for this clonotype. The rearrangement uses TRBV2 and TRBJ2-5; 8 nucleotides match TRBD2. The trim removed 1 base at V and 5 bases at J, leaving 3 bases unmatched. CDR1 is SNHLY and CDR2 is FYNNEI in the germline V gene. The CDR3 consists of 14 residues. The CDR3 sequence: CASSEGIAGETQYF. CDR3 in DNA: TGTGCCAGCAGTGAAGGGATAGCGGGGGAGACCCAGTACTTC.

This clonotype was detected a few times. CDR3 residues: CASSFAGNSGDTQYF. The CDR3 DNA reads as TGCGCCAGCAGCTTCGCCGGGAACTCCGGGGATACGCAGTATTTT. This chain uses TRBV5-1 with TRBJ2-3, with D perhaps TRBD2 (5 bases). Trimming shortened V by 2 bases and J by 6 bases, and 16 bases separated the two germline ends. This CDR3 contains 15 residues. Germline CDR1 is SGHRS and CDR2 is YFSETQ.

This clonotype showed up many times. The chain carries TRBV24-1 and TRBJ2-2, with 9 bases that match TRBD1. After removal of 0 bases from V and 1 base from J, the junction contained 5 bases not matched to a gene. The CDR3 is 18 amino acids. From germline, CDR1 is KGHDR and CDR2 SFDVKD. The CDR3 coding sequence is TGTGCCACCAGTGATTTGCCTGGGACAGGGATGAACACCGGGGAGCTGTTTTTT. This sequence encodes CATSDLPGTGMNTGELFF.

This clonotype came up many times. The chain carries TRBV6-2 or TRBV6-3 and TRBJ2-3; D may match TRBD1 or TRBD2 (5 bases each). In germline, CDR1 is MNHEY, CDR2 SVGEGT. This CDR3 is 17 amino acids long. V gave up 0 bases and J gave up 3 bases, with 16 bases separating them. CDR3 DNA: TGTGCCAGCAGTTACTCGATGAGACAGCGGAATACAGATACGCAGTATTTT. It is translated as CASSYSMRQRNTDTQYF.

This clonotype was detected ten times or more. The genes are TRBV29-1 and TRBJ1-4; no firm D call. Trimming took 4 bases from V and 0 from J, leaving 3 bases between them. The CDR3 runs to 12 residues. Germline loops: CDR1 SQVTM, CDR2 ANQGSEA. The CDR3 DNA reads as TGCAGCGTTGCTGCAACTAATGAAAAACTGTTTTTT. This encodes CSVAATNEKLFF.

This clonotype was found many times. The V gene is TRBV4-3, the J gene TRBJ2-2, with D uncertain. Deletions cut 0 bases from V and 1 base from J, with 9 bases between. The CDR3 has 16 residues. The germline V gene encodes CDR1 LGHNA and CDR2 YSLEER. The CDR3 coding sequence is TGCGCCAGCAGCCAAGAAAGTCCAGGGAACACCGGGGAGCTGTTTTTT. Residues: CASSQESPGNTGELFF.

This clonotype has only one observation. With a much larger clone just one base away, this may be a read error. The chain couples TRBV10-3 to TRBJ2-1, with D possibly matching TRBD1 (6 bases). Trimming took off 8 bases at V and 8 bases at J, with 19 bases between the two ends. The CDR3 length is 14 residues. Germline CDR1 is ENHRY and CDR2 is SYGVKD. The CDR3 sequence is CAICGYRDRDEQFF. The CDR3 coding sequence is TGTGCCATCTGTGGATACAGGGATCGGGATGAGCAGTTCTTC.

This clonotype was detected only a few times. This may stem from a read error, because a much larger clone lies one nucleotide away. This chain uses TRBV7-9 with TRBJ1-2, with 7 bases lining up with TRBD1. With 1 base clipped from V and 8 bases from J, the junction kept 10 bases outside the gene matches. The CDR3 sequence is 15 residues long. Looked up from germline, CDR1 is SEHNR and CDR2 is FQNEAQ (reference sequence). The CDR3 nucleotides are TGTGCCAGCAGCTTAGTCCCTGGACAGGTCCAGGGCTACACCTTC. This sequence encodes CASSLVPGQVQGYTF.

In its sample, this clonotype was seen many times. The CDR3 coding sequence is TGTGCCAGCAGTTACCGGTATTCACCCCTCCACTTT. As protein: CASSYRYSPLHF. The chain employs TRBV6-5 and TRBJ1-6; D is ambiguous. This CDR3 contains 12 residues. With 2 bases removed from V and 8 bases from J, the gap between germline ends came to 4 bases. Looked up from germline, CDR1 is MNHEY and CDR2 is SVGAGI.

The table lists this clonotype with many counts. The chain carries TRBV13 and TRBJ1-6, with TRBD1 matching 7 bases. This CDR3 region has 16 residues. V lost 5 bases and J lost 5; bases outside the gene matches: 9. Germline loops: CDR1 PRHDT, CDR2 FYEKMQ (reference sequence). This CDR3 reads CASSPQRTGDNSPLHF. CDR3 DNA: TGTGCCAGCAGCCCTCAACGGACAGGTGATAATTCACCCCTCCACTTT. Drawing the rest from reference TRBV13 and TRBJ1-6, the complete variable domain is AAGVIQSPRHLIKEKRETATLKCYPIPRHDTVYWYQQGPGQDPQFLISFYEKMQSDKGSIPDRFSAQQFSDYHSELNMSSLELGDSALYFCASSPQRTGDNSPLHFGNGTRLTVT.